This T cell receptor (beta chain) emerged from a study of blood T cell repertoires in COVID-19 (TCRdb year 2020). Regarding the complete study: Collaborator samples came from the United States, Italy and Spain and covered acute and convalescent phases of COVID-19. The material from the prospective study consisted of cDNA or gDNA derived from T cells, B-cell-depleted T cells, or PBMCs. Deeply sampled blood TCRbeta repertoires from subjects exposed to, actively infected with, or recovered from COVID-19 were included in the dataset. The repertoires were released in a freely available public database intended as a resource for research on the immune response to SARS-CoV-2. Samples were obtained from the ongoing ImmuneRACE study (first 160 participants) and from 1,000 to 1,500 subjects provided by 6 global collaborators. The sample metadata nearly always contained a de-identified subject ID, COVID-19 status, age in years and sex. Where available, HLA class I and class II types were taken from metadata supplied by the sample provider and were not determined by assay-based typing.

Whole blood was collected in K2EDTA tubes by collaborating institutions according to the institutions' own protocols. For TCRbeta analysis, collaborators shipped samples as frozen whole blood, isolated PBMCs, or DNA extracted from either of those sample types. The CDR1 and CDR2 encoded by the germline V gene are ENHRY and SYGVKD. Cut back by 6 bases and 1 base, the V and J ends lie 8 bases apart. The CDR3 contains 13 residues, cysteine and phenylalanine counted. Only the CDR3 part of the read is kept: 39 bases, read in frame from the first base. Turning to this clone: This receptor's antigen is unknown. Base qualities are not at hand, and no much larger clone is one base apart.

TCRbeta CDR3 regions were amplified from genomic DNA using the immunoSEQ Assay, a bias-controlled multiplex PCR. The published analysis was carried out like this. The number of nucleated cells in each sample was estimated by amplification of reference gene primers within the assay. To quantify the absolute abundance of each unique TCRbeta CDR3 rearrangement, sequence reads were collapsed and filtered. For each sample, productive Simpson clonality was calculated as the square root of Simpson's diversity index over productive rearrangements. TCRdb took over this immuneACCESS table, retaining in-frame rearrangements with V and J assigned. Such tables are incomplete; in checked studies, under half of the missing clones stem from an unresolved V gene, and the remainder is unexplained. Clone size and V and J calls were adopted from that table, with D and trimming inferred from the DNA. In this sample the table shows some 250,000 clones, about 80% of which occur a single time. The ten largest clones add up to approximately 9.6% of the sample.

Overall study results and their limits: Clinical and demographic metadata were provided uncurated, with the amount varying by source and participant.

The specimen was peripheral blood. The sequence joins TRBV10-3 to TRBJ2-3, with the D gene call left open. The source of this sequence is a woman of 80 years or more with acute or convalescent COVID-19. In nucleotides, the sequence is TGTGCCATCAGCATAGTTGGCACAGATACGCAGTATTTT. Its product reads: CAISIVGTDTQYF.